This T cell receptor beta chain was sequenced for a study of shared clonotypes between healthy human individuals. General study findings and limits: Researchers found naive subsets generally carried larger estimated richness than memory subsets. What limited the represented genetic and exposure-history diversity was the small number of donors.

Clones were sequenced by immunoSEQ multiplex PCR, and TCRdb holds only the in-frame ones, with some missing. This sample carries around 300,000 clones, roughly 91% of them seen once, and the ten largest clones take around 15%. Germline lookup yields CDR1 ENHRY and CDR2 SYGVKD. This CDR3 is built from 16 residues. Trimming cost V 3 bases and J 2 bases, with 15 bases left between them. This clone was counted a few times. Its antigen remains unidentified. The donors were adults (healthy and HIV-negative) with no recent acute infections or vaccinations. The TCR sequence derives from a man aged 18 to 29 in good health. The sample comprised memory CD8+ T cells sorted from blood. Subset of the sample: CD45RO+ cells pooled with CCR7-negative TemRA cells. The chain joins TRBV10-3 to TRBJ2-3, with D hard to call. CDR3 coding DNA: TGTGCCATCAGTGATCAGGTGCTCTTGATCACAGATACGCAGTATTTT. It encodes CAISDQVLLITDTQYF.